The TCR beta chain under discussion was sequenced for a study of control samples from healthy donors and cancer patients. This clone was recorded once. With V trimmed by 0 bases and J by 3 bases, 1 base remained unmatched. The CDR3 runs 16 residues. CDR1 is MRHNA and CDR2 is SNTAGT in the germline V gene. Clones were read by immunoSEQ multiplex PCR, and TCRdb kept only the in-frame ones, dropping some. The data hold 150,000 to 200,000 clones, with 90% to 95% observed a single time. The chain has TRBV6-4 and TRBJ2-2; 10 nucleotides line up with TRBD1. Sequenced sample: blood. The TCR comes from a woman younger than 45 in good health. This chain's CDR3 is CASSDSGTGDTGELFF. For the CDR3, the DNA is TGTGCCAGCAGTGACTCAGGGACAGGGGACACCGGGGAGCTGTTTTTT.